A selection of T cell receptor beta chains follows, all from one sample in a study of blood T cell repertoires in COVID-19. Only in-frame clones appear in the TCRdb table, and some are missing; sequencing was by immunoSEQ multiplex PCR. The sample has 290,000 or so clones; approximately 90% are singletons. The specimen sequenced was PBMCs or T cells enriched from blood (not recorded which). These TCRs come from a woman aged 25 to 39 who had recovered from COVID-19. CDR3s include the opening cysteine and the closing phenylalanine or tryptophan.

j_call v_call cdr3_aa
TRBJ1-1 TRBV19 CASISTGGVSTEAFF
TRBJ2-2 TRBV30 CAWTRANTGELFF
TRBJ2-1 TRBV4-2 CASSQDMTGGNEQFF
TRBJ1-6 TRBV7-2 CASNQGAGNSPLHF
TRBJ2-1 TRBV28 CASSRAGGSYNEQFF
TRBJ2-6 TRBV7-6 CASSPRTVRSSGANVLTF
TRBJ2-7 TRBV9 CASSVEAGSYEQYF
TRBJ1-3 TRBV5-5 CASSSVDGRNTIYF
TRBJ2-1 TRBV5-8 CASSFRQGIYNEQFF
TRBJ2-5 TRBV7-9 CASSPQGTQETQYF
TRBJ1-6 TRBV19 CASSIEGWGRNSPLHF
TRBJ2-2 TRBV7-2 CASSRDRSTGELFF
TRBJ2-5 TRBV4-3 CASSQDWTGRKETQYF
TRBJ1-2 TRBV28 CASSSPGQPGYTF
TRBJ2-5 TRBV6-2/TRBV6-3 CASSLSGSQTQYF
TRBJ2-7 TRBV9 CASSPRAGTGPYEQYF
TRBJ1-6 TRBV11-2 CASSLRTGGFNSPLHF
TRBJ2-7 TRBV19 CASSKRGRAGSFYEQYF
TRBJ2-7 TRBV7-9 CASSLLGTGLEEQYF
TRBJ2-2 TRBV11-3 CASSLELGTSGRPNTGELFF
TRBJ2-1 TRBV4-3 CASSQDLAGGYNEQFF